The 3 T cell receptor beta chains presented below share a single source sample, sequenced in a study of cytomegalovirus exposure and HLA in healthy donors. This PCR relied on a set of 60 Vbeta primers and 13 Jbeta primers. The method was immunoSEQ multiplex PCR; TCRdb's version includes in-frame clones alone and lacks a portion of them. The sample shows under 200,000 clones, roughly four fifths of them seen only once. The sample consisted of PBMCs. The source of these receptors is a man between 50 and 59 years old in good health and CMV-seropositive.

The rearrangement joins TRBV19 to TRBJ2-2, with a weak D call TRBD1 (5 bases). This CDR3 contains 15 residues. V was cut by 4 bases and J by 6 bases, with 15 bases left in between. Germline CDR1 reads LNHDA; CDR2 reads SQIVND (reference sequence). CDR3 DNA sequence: TGTGCCAGTAGTAGTGGGGCTAGGGTGGCCGGGGAGCTGTTTTTT. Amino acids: CASSSGARVAGELFF.

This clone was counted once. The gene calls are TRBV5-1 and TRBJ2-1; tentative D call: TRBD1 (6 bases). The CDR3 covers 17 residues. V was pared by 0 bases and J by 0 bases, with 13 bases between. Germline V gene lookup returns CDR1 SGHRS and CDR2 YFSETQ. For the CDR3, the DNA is TGCGCCAGCAGCTTGGCCCCGACAGGCCGCTCCTACAATGAGCAGTTCTTC. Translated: CASSLAPTGRSYNEQFF.

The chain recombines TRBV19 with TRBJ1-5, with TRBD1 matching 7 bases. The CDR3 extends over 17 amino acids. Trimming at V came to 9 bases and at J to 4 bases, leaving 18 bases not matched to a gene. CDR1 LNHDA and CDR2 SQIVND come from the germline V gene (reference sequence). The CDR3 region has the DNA TGTGCCAGCCAAAGTCCAACCGGGACAGCGGAAAATCAGCCCCAGCATTTT. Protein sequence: CASQSPTGTAENQPQHF.